A selection of T cell receptor beta chains follows, all from one sample in a study of blood T cell repertoires in COVID-19. Libraries were prepared by immunoSEQ multiplex PCR; TCRdb keeps only in-frame clonotypes and omits some of them. This table has fewer than 200,000 clones, roughly 80% appearing once. The sample taken for sequencing was peripheral blood. Receptors originate from a human donor in a cohort sampled during active COVID-19. Each CDR3 is given with its conserved first and last residue. A D gene is named only where the DNA matches it firmly. Part of the rows lack a size; the others show once, few, many or a class for expanded clones.

abundance	j_gene	v_gene	d_gene	CDR3nt	CDR3aa
.	TRBJ1-2	TRBV19	.	TGTGCCAGTAGTCTCCCCGAGGTATACCGCGGCTACACCTTC	CASSLPEVYRGYTF
.	TRBJ1-4	TRBV30	TRBD1	TGTGCCTGGGGTACAGGGGCGTCTAATGAAAAACTGTTTTTT	CAWGTGASNEKLFF
.	TRBJ1-3	TRBV7-9	TRBD1	TGTGCCAGCAGCTTATCTACGGGACAGGGGGCAACTGGAAACACCATATATTTT	CASSLSTGQGATGNTIYF
.	TRBJ2-3	TRBV19	.	TGTGCCAGTAGTATAGCAGACAGGTCCCTAGATACGCAGTATTTT	CASSIADRSLDTQYF
.	TRBJ1-1	TRBV27	TRBD1	TGTGCCAGCAGCAACACAGGGGGCACGGAAGCTTTCTTT	CASSNTGGTEAFF
.	TRBJ1-1	TRBV5-1	.	TGCGCCAGCAGCTTCCAGGGTCAAAGCACTGAAGCTTTCTTT	CASSFQGQSTEAFF
.	TRBJ1-5	TRBV5-1	.	TGCGCCAGCAGCTTGGTGCCACGGACTTATAGCAATCAGCCCCAGCATTTT	CASSLVPRTYSNQPQHF
.	TRBJ1-1	TRBV19	.	TGTGCCAGTAGTATTCCCGGGGGGGCTGAAGCTTTCTTT	CASSIPGGAEAFF
.	TRBJ2-2	TRBV9	TRBD2	TGTGCCAGCAGCGTAGTCGGGGGGGCCACCGGGGAGCTGTTTTTT	CASSVVGGATGELFF
.	TRBJ2-5	TRBV28	.	TGTGCCAGCAGTTTTTCGGAGACCCAGTACTTC	CASSFSETQYF
few	TRBJ2-1	TRBV6-5	TRBD2	TGTGCCAGCAGTTACTCCGGGACTAGTTATGAGCAGTTCTTC	CASSYSGTSYEQFF
.	TRBJ2-7	TRBV5-4	TRBD1	TGTGCCAGCAGCCCCGGGACAGGGAATTTGTACGAGCAGTACTTC	CASSPGTGNLYEQYF
.	TRBJ2-7	TRBV3-1/TRBV3-2	TRBD1	TGTGCCAGCAGCCAACGGACAGGGGGGGATCTTTACTTC	CASSQRTGGDLYF
.	TRBJ2-7	TRBV19	TRBD1	TGTGCCAGTAGTCCGGGCCGGGACAGTTACGAGCAGTACTTC	CASSPGRDSYEQYF
once	TRBJ1-4	TRBV7-9	.	TGTGCCAGCAGCTTAGAACCGGGAGTTGGGGAAAAACTGTTTTTT	CASSLEPGVGEKLFF
.	TRBJ1-1	TRBV3-1/TRBV3-2	.	TGTGCCAGCACCTTTAACAGGAACACTGAAGCTTTCTTT	CASTFNRNTEAFF
.	TRBJ2-7	TRBV5-1	TRBD1	TGCGCCAGCAGCTGGGGACAGCGCCACGAGCAGTACTTC	CASSWGQRHEQYF
.	TRBJ2-2	TRBV5-1	.	TGCGCCAGCAGCTTGCGGCAGGAGAACACCGGGGAGCTGTTTTTT	CASSLRQENTGELFF
.	TRBJ1-2	TRBV7-9	TRBD1	TGTGCCAGCAGCTTAGCCGAACAACACACGCTAGGGGGCCGCTATGGCTACACCTTC	CASSLAEQHTLGGRYGYTF
once	TRBJ1-5	TRBV6-1	.	TGTGCCAGCAGGGAAGACTATAGCAATCAGCCCCAGCATTTT	CASREDYSNQPQHF
.	TRBJ2-5	TRBV5-5	TRBD2	TGTGCCAGCAGCCCCCGGCAGCGGGGGCAAGAGACCCAGTACTTC	CASSPRQRGQETQYF
.	TRBJ2-7	TRBV4-2	TRBD2	TGTGCCAGCAGCCAAGCCTCCGGGGGGAGCGAGCAGTACTTC	CASSQASGGSEQYF
.	TRBJ1-2	TRBV6-5	TRBD1	TGTGCCAGCAGTACTACCGGGACAGGGAATGGCTACACCTTC	CASSTTGTGNGYTF
.	TRBJ1-3	TRBV19	.	TGTGCCAGTAGTATGGGGCCAGGCCCCCGCTCTGGAAACACCATATATTTT	CASSMGPGPRSGNTIYF
.	TRBJ2-7	TRBV9	TRBD2	TGTGCCAGCAGCCTTAGCGGGGGATTGGGCGAGCAGTACTTC	CASSLSGGLGEQYF
.	TRBJ1-1	TRBV6-5	TRBD1	TGTGCCAGCAGTCGGGACAGGGTCGCTGAAGCTTTCTTT	CASSRDRVAEAFF
.	TRBJ2-7	TRBV6-5	TRBD1	TGTGCCAGCACACCCCAGGGGGAAATCTCCTACGAGCAGTACTTC	CASTPQGEISYEQYF
.	TRBJ1-4	TRBV15	.	TGTGCCACCAGCAGAGTAACCAGGGGCCGTGAAAAACTGTTTTTT	CATSRVTRGREKLFF
.	TRBJ2-7	TRBV19	TRBD2	TGTGCCAGTAGTATGACTAGCGGGGGGATCTACGAGCAGTACTTC	CASSMTSGGIYEQYF
.	TRBJ1-2	TRBV6-6	.	TGTGCCAGCAGTTACGTTGCAGGGGCTGGTCTGGGTGGCTACACCTTC	CASSYVAGAGLGGYTF
.	TRBJ2-5	TRBV7-9	TRBD2	TGTGCCAGCAGCTCCGGACTAGCGGGGAAAGAGACCCAGTACTTC	CASSSGLAGKETQYF
.	TRBJ2-1	TRBV29-1	TRBD2	TGCAGCGTTCTAGCGGGGAGCTCCTACAATGAGCAGTTCTTC	CSVLAGSSYNEQFF
.	TRBJ2-1	TRBV5-1	.	TGCGCCAGCAGCCTAGTAGGACAGACCAATGAGCAGTTCTTC	CASSLVGQTNEQFF
.	TRBJ1-2	TRBV7-9	TRBD1	TGTGCCAGCAGCTTAGTAGGAGGGACAGACTATGGCTACACCTTC	CASSLVGGTDYGYTF
.	TRBJ1-1	TRBV18	.	TGTGCCAGCTCACCCTTACCACAGGGCCAGAACACTGAAGCTTTCTTT	CASSPLPQGQNTEAFF
.	TRBJ2-7	TRBV5-1	.	TGCGCCAGCAGCTTCGGGGGTGGTCTGAGCTCCTACGAGCAGTACTTC	CASSFGGGLSSYEQYF
.	TRBJ1-3	TRBV11-2	.	TGTGCCAGCAGCTGGCGGGGTATCTCAGGGCTCTCTGGAAACACCATATATTTT	CASSWRGISGLSGNTIYF
.	TRBJ2-7	TRBV18	TRBD1	TGTGCCAGCTCACCCTGGGACAGCTCCTACGAGCAGTACTTC	CASSPWDSSYEQYF
.	TRBJ2-6	TRBV19	TRBD1	TGTGCCAGTAGTATGCGGACAGGGGGCTCTGGGGCCAACGTCCTGACTTTC	CASSMRTGGSGANVLTF
once	TRBJ2-5	TRBV20-1	TRBD1	TGCAGTGCTAGTTACAGGGGAACGGAGACCCAGTACTTC	CSASYRGTETQYF
.	TRBJ2-3	TRBV19	.	TGTGCCAGTAGTATAGTTCAAGGGAGTGCAGATACGCAGTATTTT	CASSIVQGSADTQYF